The entry that follows covers one T cell receptor (beta chain) sequence. The sample is drawn from a study of T cells expressing NK-cell markers. Study background: Cells sorted as CD3+CD56+NKG2C+, CD3+CD56+NKG2C- and CD3+CD56-NKG2C+ T cells supplied the TCR beta repertoires.

This CDR3 is 12 amino acids long. CDR1 and CDR2 (germline): DFQATT, SNEGSKA (reference sequence). From its re-call of the 5' RACE reads, TCRdb lists each CDR3 protein once, without DNA. The sample's table shows under 500,000 distinct CDR3 sequences. The rearrangement joins TRBV20-1 to TRBJ2-7; TCRdb's D gene call, TRBD1, goes unchecked for lack of DNA. This clonotype was sampled from a woman aged 18 to 75 in good health. The material sequenced was blood T cells: a sorted CD56 or NKG2C T cell subset, CD4+ or CD8+ T cells, or bulk PBMC T cells (not recorded which). CDR3 amino acids: CSASGPSFEQYF.